Below are 2 T cell receptor beta chains sequenced from a single sample in a study of T cell responses to AZD1222 COVID-19 vaccine. Produced via immunoSEQ multiplex PCR; TCRdb's table is partial and in-frame only. The data show 50,000 to 70,000 clones, approximately 85% seen once. The sample was peripheral blood, taken on day 0 of MenACWY control vaccination. All receptors derive from an adult in good health.

This chain uses TRBV4-1 with TRBJ2-2; TRBD1 might be the D (6 bases). Trimming shortened V by 1 base and J by 5 bases, and 8 bases separated the two germline ends. The CDR3 loop spans 14 amino acids. Germline V gene data show CDR1 as MGHRA and CDR2 as YSYEKL. The CDR3 reads CASSQADRTGELFF. In DNA, the CDR3 is TGCGCCAGCAGCCAAGCAGACAGGACCGGGGAGCTGTTTTTT.

The chain employs TRBV28 and TRBJ2-5, with TRBD1 as a possible D gene (5 bases). Deletions cut 5 bases from V and 7 bases from J, with 17 bases between. Germline V gene data show CDR1 as MDHEN and CDR2 as SYDVKM. This CDR3 is built from 14 residues. As DNA, the CDR3 is TGTGCCAGCAGTCCCTGGGGCCTTTCGGGGACCCAGTACTTC. Protein product: CASSPWGLSGTQYF.